Described below is a single T cell receptor beta chain sequence and its context. Germline CDR1 and CDR2: KGHSH and LQKENI. This CDR3 is 12 amino acids long. These data belong to a study of blood T cell repertoires in COVID-19. Study context: Italy, Spain and the United States were the sources of the convalescent and acute COVID-19 samples.

The method was immunoSEQ multiplex PCR; TCRdb's version includes in-frame clones alone and lacks a portion of them. Of some 150,000 clones in the sample, 75% to 90% are singletons; the top ten hold about 0.58%. This chain joins TRBV18 and TRBJ2-5; D gene uncertain. The J call is uncertain, as TRBJ2-7 better fits the DNA end. Sequencing input: peripheral blood. This receptor was taken from a man between 60 and 75 years old with acute or convalescent COVID-19. The CDR3 loop is CASSPDTYEQYF. The DNA for the CDR3 is TGTGCCAGCTCACCTGACACCTACGAGCAGTACTTC.